Below, one T cell receptor (beta chain) is given with its context. Its recognized antigen is unknown. No per-base quality is available; no much larger clone lies one base away. The receptor library was made with the immunoSEQ multiplex PCR assay. A mixture of 60 forward primers for TCR Vbeta segments and 13 reverse primers for TCR Jbeta segments was used in the multiplex PCR. A multiplex PCR assay on genomic DNA amplified the CDR3 region of rearranged TCR beta genes. On the Illumina HiSeq System, the amplified TCR beta libraries were sequenced as 87-base-pair reads. As for how the authors treated the data: A later analysis tallied tens of millions of unique TCR beta chains across the 650 to 750 repertoires, and approximately 12 million of those chains were shared by two or more donors. A nearest-neighbor algorithm error-corrected the raw reads and collapsed the reads into unique sequences, merging closely related sequences to remove PCR and sequencing errors. V, D and J gene segments were assigned by aligning CDR3 sequences to IMGT reference sequences. Each retained sequence needed at least a six-nucleotide match to both a V gene segment and a J gene segment. A rearrangement counted as productive if the CDR3 had no stop codons and remained in frame with V and J, and every other rearrangement counted as non-productive. Following IMGT convention, CDR3 was defined as the stretch from the second conserved V-encoded cysteine to the conserved J-encoded phenylalanine. In an earlier analysis of approximately 500 of the donors, sequences lacking an unambiguous match to a single V gene segment were excluded. In an earlier analysis of around 590 of the donors, a V segment was called functional when productive rearrangements were above 56.7%, and segregating when the standard deviation between donors exceeded 5%. A statistical classification framework was developed to diagnose cytomegalovirus status using the catalog of TCR beta chain sequences. In a later analysis, TCR nucleotide sequences were compared against IMGT/GENE-DB human TR gene sequences so that V and J genes could be assigned. A later analysis assigned CDR3 sequences and most-parsimonious VDJ recombination scenarios with the TCRdist pipeline. In a later analysis, each TCR beta chain was defined by its CDR3 amino acid sequence together with its V-gene family, and reads without a unique V-gene family were excluded. A later analysis removed several hundred highly shared, low-generation-probability nucleotide sequences to deal with suspected cross-contamination and a sequencing artifact. For each public chain, a later analysis derived a clonal expansion index from normalized ranks of inferred template counts within each repertoire. In a later analysis, generation probabilities were computed with a VDJ recombination model fitted to out-of-frame rearrangements, and the resulting probabilities were checked against IGoR. Hypergeometric tests were used in a later analysis to score TCR-TCR, TCR-HLA and TCR-CMV co-occurrence, with a repertoire-size bias correction applied to the TCR pairs. In a later analysis, false discovery rates were estimated by permuting HLA or CMV assignments 20 times. A later analysis grouped co-occurring TCRs with DBSCAN, adding TCRdist sequence similarity when clustering within HLA-allele-positive subsets. Repertoires with fewer than 30,000 or more than 120,000 public chains were left out of co-occurrence clustering, as were about 5 repertoires with anomalous nucleotide sharing. TCRdb re-hosts the immuneACCESS table, in-frame sequences only. Its copies lack some clones; in the studies checked, an unresolved V gene accounts for under half of them, and the cause for the rest is not known. The V and J calls and clone size are taken from that table; D and trimming were inferred from the DNA. The sample profile shows some 120,000 clones; around 76% of them were found once. Roughly 12% of the sample is taken by the ten largest.

These data belong to a study of cytomegalovirus exposure and HLA in healthy donors (dated by TCRdb to about 2017). With regard to the full study: An earlier analysis of 550 to 700 of the donors reported approximately 270 Gb of sequence data and roughly 110 million unique TCR beta sequences from 150 million to 200 million T cells. An early release that covered several hundred HLA-typed donors contained approximately 290 gigabases of sequencing data and 65 million to 100 million unique TCR sequences. Of the roughly 400 genotyped donors, around 81% fell in the genetic ancestry cluster associated with self-reported Caucasian donors. The aim of the study was to test whether cataloging public T cell receptors could identify signatures of past pathogen exposure. The study used immunosequencing to profile the T cell repertoires of under 700 subjects and linked those repertoires to cytomegalovirus serostatus. Besides the first cohort of 550 to 750 subjects, a separate validation cohort made up of 120 different subjects was used. High-throughput TCR immunosequencing, statistical association of individual TCRs with disease status, and machine learning were combined to predict cytomegalovirus infection status. To study patterns of TCR occurrence, a later analysis re-analyzed previously published TCR beta repertoires from 666 donors and added high-resolution HLA genotyping. Rather than drawing on any new phenotypic data, the later analysis identified candidate immune exposures from TCR beta sequences and the way those sequences occurred across donors. An earlier analysis of roughly 580 of the donors used high-throughput TCR beta sequencing to judge whether each TCR beta V gene segment behaved as functional or pseudogenic. Donor age, sex, ethnicity and CMV serostatus were collected together with the repertoire data. A later genetic analysis used genome-wide SNP genotypes for about three fifths of the 666 donors, treating that subset as a discovery cohort. All discovery cohort repertoires had been generated using a single sequencing platform. HLA typing included class I and class II loci at four-digit resolution. The number of donors typed differed by locus, with about 629-630 for A, B, C, DRB1 and DQB1, more than 500 for DQA1, about 610 for DPA1, and approximately 470 for DPB1. About five DR-DQ haplotypes were handled as single units for association and clustering because linkage in the cohort was strong. Among 398 genotyped donors of the cohort, an average of roughly 240,000 unique TCR beta nucleotide sequences were sequenced per donor, around a sixth of them non-productive. Overall study outcomes, separate from this receptor: In a later analysis, most CMV-associated TCR beta chains were found to appear HLA-restricted, with HLA associations seemingly driven largely by CMV exposure. A further reported finding was that TCR beta sequences accurately predicted the HLA-A and HLA-B alleles for most subjects in the first cohort. In vitro tests confirmed that a few of the cytomegalovirus-associated TCR beta chains recognize cytomegalovirus antigens. About 17 rarely observed V segments, including chromosome 9 orphons, were excluded from the earlier analysis of a few hundred of the donors because counts were too low. A later genetic analysis reported fewer N-insertions in productive TCRs among donors in an Asian-associated ancestry cluster than the roughly 640-donor mean. Because HLA typing was missing for some donors at each locus, association tests included only the typed subset. Across donors, most TCR sequences were observed very rarely, whereas some public TCRs were present in many individuals. An association between a missense DCLRE1C variant and V-gene and J-gene trimming of TCR beta chains was found in a later genetic analysis and replicated in an independent cohort. A total of 150 or so TCR beta chains were listed by the study as associated with cytomegalovirus. Correlated functional status among segregating V segments might reflect linkage disequilibrium, but an unknown experimental factor could not be ruled out. A later analysis found that HLA-associated TCR beta chains were more clonally expanded and had lower generation probabilities than equally common non-associated chains. Cytomegalovirus status was reported to be diagnosed by the classifier with high specificity and sensitivity in both the original and validation cohorts. A cluster of highly shared sequence variants was judged likely to represent a technical artifact of the sequencing pipeline. An earlier analysis of 587 of the donors showed that most TCR beta V segments appeared in productive rearrangements either about 87% or about 30% of the time, which broadly matched IMGT annotations. Only TCR beta chains were sequenced in this cohort, and the absence of alpha or paired-chain data limited detectable features. A later analysis found that TCR association rates varied across HLA loci, with DRB1 alleles showing the most associated TCRs and HLA-C alleles the fewest. According to the authors, the approach could potentially be generalized to other disease states and immunological phenotypes. Roughly uniform sequencing depth across donors was assumed in presence/absence analyses, although this assumption may not hold. When HLA alleles, especially DR and DQ, strongly co-occurred, attributing TCR associations to individual alleles was difficult. In a later analysis, several top co-occurrence clusters were reported to appear linked to parvovirus B19, influenza, CMV and Epstein-Barr virus. At a false discovery rate of 0.05, a later analysis linked fewer than 20,000 TCR beta sequences to specific HLA alleles. The only immune exposure information available for the cohort was CMV serostatus.

The cohort was made up of hundreds of healthy bone marrow donors. At the time of sampling, every cohort member was nominally healthy, though immune exposures that went unrecorded were likely present. The donor tested CMV seropositive, placing the donor among the 250 to 350 seropositive members of the cohort. A peripheral blood sample was collected from each donor, and TCR beta sequencing was performed on peripheral blood mononuclear cells. Genomic DNA extraction from the blood cell samples was performed with the Qiagen DNeasy Blood Extraction Kit. The TCR was taken from a woman aged 40 to 50 in good health and CMV-seropositive. Sequences were obtained from PBMCs.

CDR3 sequence: CASSLTGTALGEQYF. The DNA sequence reads TGCGCCAGCAGCTTGACCGGGACAGCCCTCGGCGAGCAGTACTTC. The V and J genes are TRBV5-1 and TRBJ2-7, and 7 bases in between align with TRBD1. V trim: 1 base; J trim: 6 bases; unmatched bases: 10. Reading from cysteine to phenylalanine, the CDR3 counts 15 amino acids. Of the read, only the CDR3 DNA is kept; its 45 bases are in frame from base 1. Sequences SGHRS (CDR1) and YFSETQ (CDR2) are obtained from the germline V gene.